These 17 T cell receptor beta chains were sequenced from one sample in a study of cytomegalovirus exposure and HLA in healthy donors. It was with 60 Vbeta and 13 Jbeta primers that the PCR ran. Profiled with immunoSEQ multiplex PCR; TCRdb holds only in-frame clones, not every one. Of about 130,000 clones listed, approximately 74% are singletons. Sequenced: PBMCs. Source of these receptors: a male donor in good health and CMV-seronegative.

CDR3 protein: CAIGAVRADTQYF. The CDR3 DNA is TGTGCCATTGGGGCAGTCAGGGCAGATACGCAGTATTTT. V and J are TRBV6-1 and TRBJ2-3; possibly TRBD1 for D (5 bases). The CDR3 length is 13 residues. V lost 10 bases to trimming and J lost 4 bases, with 15 bases between them. The germline gives CDR1 MNHNS, CDR2 SASEGT.

The chain joins TRBV19 to TRBJ2-7; TRBD1 aligns across 10 bases. Germline V lookup: CDR1 LNHDA, CDR2 SQIVND (reference sequence). The CDR3 sequence is 15 residues long. Losses at the gene ends were 4 bases for V and 5 bases for J; bases not matched to a gene: 8. For the CDR3, the DNA is TGTGCCAGTAGTAGCCCCGGGACAGGGGCGAACGAGCAGTACTTC. This encodes CASSSPGTGANEQYF.

This chain links TRBV19 with TRBJ2-2, with TRBD2 matching over 7 bases. The V gene end was trimmed by 5 bases and the J gene end by 6 bases; junction bases not matched to a gene: 6. Germline V gene data show CDR1 as LNHDA and CDR2 as SQIVND (reference sequence). The length of the CDR3 is 14 residues. The DNA for the CDR3 is TGTGCCAGTAGTCGGGGGGACCCGTCCGGGGAGCTGTTTTTT. It specifies CASSRGDPSGELFF.

The chain combines TRBV19 with TRBJ2-3; unclear D gene. Germline assignment: CDR1 LNHDA and CDR2 SQIVND (reference sequence). Trimming left V 6 bases short and J 3 bases short, with 13 bases between. This CDR3 has 14 residues. The CDR3 is CASSPSYATDTQYF. The CDR3 DNA reads as TGTGCCAGTAGCCCCTCATACGCGACAGATACGCAGTATTTT.

This clone was seen a single time. The CDR3 is CASSLAAGRDQPQHF. For the CDR3, the DNA is TGTGCCAGCAGCTTAGCGGCAGGGAGGGATCAGCCCCAGCATTTT. The V call is TRBV7-8, the J call TRBJ1-5, with a tentative D call TRBD1 (5 bases). Germline assignment: CDR1 SGHVS and CDR2 FQNEAQ. V was clipped by 0 bases and J by 5 bases, with 11 bases between them. The CDR3 runs to 15 residues.

The chain links TRBV7-3 to TRBJ1-1; no reliable D call. Per germline, CDR1 SGHTA and CDR2 FQGTGA. The CDR3 is 15 amino acids. The ends were cut back, 1 base at V and 8 bases at J, with 17 bases in the middle. The CDR3 DNA sequence: TGTGCCAGCAGCTTAAGGCGGGTGACGAGGCTGGAAGCTTTCTTT. It yields the protein CASSLRRVTRLEAFF.

Points on this clone: This specimen includes other DNA sequences encoding the same CDR3. The chain joins TRBV7-8 to TRBJ1-5; 11 bases are shared with TRBD1. CDR3 length: 21 residues. J lost 4 bases, V lost 6 bases, and 23 bases had no gene match. Per the germline V gene, CDR1 is SGHVS and CDR2 is FQNEAQ. The CDR3 region is CASSYGDLGQGVWLSNQPQHF. In nucleotides, the CDR3 is TGTGCCAGCAGTTATGGGGACCTGGGACAGGGGGTCTGGCTTAGTAATCAGCCCCAGCATTTT. Full variable domain (missing parts from reference TRBV7-8 and TRBJ1-5): GAGVSQSPRYKVAKRGQDVALRCDPISGHVSLFWYQQALGQGPEFLTYFQNEAQLDKSGLPSDRFFAERPEGSVSTLKIQRTQQEDSAVYLCASSYGDLGQGVWLSNQPQHFGDGTRLSIL.

J is TRBJ1-5 and V is TRBV7-8, with a tentative D call TRBD1 (6 bases). Germline loops: CDR1 SGHVS, CDR2 FQNEAQ. The length of the CDR3 is 15 residues. V lost 5 bases to trimming and J lost 0 bases, with 11 bases between them. CDR3 sequence (DNA): TGTGCCAGCAGCCCGAGGGGGTATAGCAATCAGCCCCAGCATTTT. It is translated as CASSPRGYSNQPQHF.

V is TRBV2 and J is TRBJ2-7; 11 nucleotides line up with TRBD1. CDR1 and CDR2 from the germline V gene are SNHLY and FYNNEI. The CDR3 totals 14 residues. V lost 6 bases and J lost 4; bases outside the gene matches: 5. The CDR3, as DNA: TGTGCCAGCAGGCCGGGACAGGGGGATTACGAGCAGTACTTC. It encodes CASRPGQGDYEQYF.

The chain combines TRBV25-1 with TRBJ2-3; TRBD1 agrees at 11 bases. This CDR3 spans 16 amino acids. Germline loops: CDR1 MGHDK, CDR2 SYGVNS. V shed 1 base, J shed 7 bases, and the junction held 7 bases outside the gene matches. For the CDR3, the DNA is TGTGCCAGCAGTGAATGGGGCGGACAGGGGGCGAATACGCAGTATTTT. Its protein product is CASSEWGGQGANTQYF.

This chain links TRBV6-6 with TRBJ2-1; TRBD1 aligns across 8 bases. The CDR3 is 15 amino acids. After removal of 4 bases from V and 5 bases from J, the junction contained 7 bases not matched to a gene. From germline, CDR1 is MNHNY and CDR2 SVGAGI (reference sequence). CDR3 nucleotides: TGTGCCAGCAGTTCAGCCGGGACAGGAGACAATGAGCAGTTCTTC. This translates into CASSSAGTGDNEQFF.

The chain uses TRBV5-6 and TRBJ1-1; 10 positions agree with TRBD1. This CDR3 is built from 14 residues. Germline-derived CDR1 and CDR2 are SGHDT and YYEEEE. The V gene end was trimmed by 4 bases and the J gene end by 5 bases; junction bases not matched to a gene: 5. The CDR3 protein is CASSPGTGVTEAFF. CDR3 DNA sequence: TGTGCCAGCAGCCCGGGGACAGGGGTGACTGAAGCTTTCTTT.

This sequence joins TRBV9 and TRBJ2-1; D might be TRBD1 (5 bases). The germline CDR1 and CDR2 sequences are SGDLS and YYNGEE. Deletions cut 4 bases from V and 0 bases from J, with 11 bases between. This CDR3 has 15 residues. DNA of the CDR3: TGTGCCAGCAGCTTTCAGGGCAGCTCCTACAATGAGCAGTTCTTC. This translates into CASSFQGSSYNEQFF.

The chain has TRBV25-1 and TRBJ2-7, with a weak D call TRBD2 (5 bases). V shed 2 bases and J shed 6 bases, with 11 bases lying between them. The CDR3 extends over 13 amino acids. Germline CDR1 and CDR2: MGHDK and SYGVNS. The CDR3 region has the DNA TGTGCCAGCAGTGAAAGAGGGCCTTTCGAGCAGTACTTC. Encoded protein: CASSERGPFEQYF.

The chain employs TRBV10-3 and TRBJ2-1, with D possibly TRBD2 on 5 matching bases. Germline V lookup: CDR1 ENHRY, CDR2 SYGVKD. The length of the CDR3 is 16 residues. V shed 10 bases and J shed 2 bases, with 21 bases lying between them. The CDR3, as DNA: TGTGCCACCATGAGGGCGGGTGAATTAGCCTACAATGAGCAGTTCTTC. Protein sequence: CATMRAGELAYNEQFF.

The rearrangement joins TRBV19 to TRBJ2-1; D unresolved. V was shortened by 7 bases and J by 0 bases, with 7 bases between the two germline ends. The CDR3 is 13 amino acids. CDR1 and CDR2 from the germline V gene are LNHDA and SQIVND (reference sequence). CDR3 sequence: CASMSRSYNEQFF. The CDR3 nucleotides read TGTGCCAGTATGAGCCGCTCCTACAATGAGCAGTTCTTC.

V and J are TRBV27 and TRBJ2-1, with TRBD1 identical over 7 bases. The CDR3 extends over 15 amino acids. Germline trimming cut 5 bases from V and 12 bases from J; bases unmatched to any gene: 16. The germline gives CDR1 MNHEY, CDR2 SMNVEV (reference sequence). The CDR3 here is CASSRWTGTSGGQFF. CDR3 DNA sequence: TGTGCCAGCAGTCGCTGGACAGGCACCTCTGGGGGGCAGTTCTTC.